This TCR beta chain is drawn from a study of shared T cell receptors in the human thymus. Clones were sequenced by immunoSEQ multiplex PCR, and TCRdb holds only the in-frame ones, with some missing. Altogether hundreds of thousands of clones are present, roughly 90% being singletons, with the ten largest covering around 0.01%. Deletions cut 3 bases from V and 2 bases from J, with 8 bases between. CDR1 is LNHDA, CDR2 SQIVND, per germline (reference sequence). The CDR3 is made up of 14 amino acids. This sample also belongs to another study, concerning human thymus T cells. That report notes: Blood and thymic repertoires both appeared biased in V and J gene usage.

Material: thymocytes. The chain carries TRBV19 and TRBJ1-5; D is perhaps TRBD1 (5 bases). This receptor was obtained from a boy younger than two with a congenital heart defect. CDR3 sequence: CASSIQGGNQPQHF. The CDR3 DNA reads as TGTGCCAGTAGTATCCAAGGGGGCAATCAGCCCCAGCATTTT. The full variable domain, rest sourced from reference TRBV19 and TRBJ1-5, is DGGITQSPKYLFRKEGQNVTLSCEQNLNHDAMYWYRQDPGQGLRLIYYSQIVNDFQKGDIAEGYSVSREKKESFPLTVTSAQKNPTAFYLCASSIQGGNQPQHFGDGTRLSIL.